Each of the 29 T cell receptor beta chains below was sequenced from the same sample in a study of blood T cell repertoires in COVID-19. Clones were read by immunoSEQ multiplex PCR, and TCRdb kept only the in-frame ones, dropping some. The table records about 240,000 clones, approximately 82% of them present only once. The specimen was peripheral blood. The receptor set was obtained from a woman between 18 and 29 years old with acute or convalescent COVID-19.

The chain combines TRBV27 with TRBJ2-5; 8 bases align to TRBD2. J was trimmed by 2 bases and V by 6 bases; bases with no gene match: 11. Germline V gene sequence: CDR1 MNHEY, CDR2 SMNVEV (reference sequence). CDR3 size: 16 residues. The CDR3 here is CASSPWVGRGQETQYF. The CDR3 DNA follows: TGTGCCAGCAGCCCCTGGGTCGGGAGGGGGCAAGAGACCCAGTACTTC.

In its sample, this clone was seen a few times. The genes are TRBV12-3 or TRBV12-4 and TRBJ2-1; TRBD1 aligns across 7 bases. After removal of 7 bases from V and 10 bases from J, the junction contained 4 bases not matched to a gene. The CDR3 contains 11 residues. CDR3 sequence (DNA): TGTGCCAGCACCTACAGGGGAGAGCAGTTCTTC. Encoded protein: CASTYRGEQFF.

This clone was detected only a few times. This chain joins TRBV29-1 and TRBJ2-1; TRBD2 is a possible D gene (6 bases). Germline-derived CDR1 and CDR2 are SQVTM and ANQGSEA. This CDR3 comprises 16 residues. Trimming removed 1 base from V and 6 bases from J, with 19 bases in between. The CDR3 coding sequence is TGCAGCGTTGAAGGGTGGAGACAGATCGGGGGCAATGAGCAGTTCTTC. It encodes CSVEGWRQIGGNEQFF.

The chain links TRBV14 to TRBJ1-2, with TRBD1 matching over 10 bases. Germline V gene sequence: CDR1 SGHDN, CDR2 FVKESK. The CDR3 is 17 residues long. J lost 7 bases, V lost 0 bases, and 11 bases had no gene match. CDR3 coding DNA: TGTGCCAGCAGCCAAGATCGGTGGGACAGGGGAAGGTCTGGCTACACCTTC. Protein sequence: CASSQDRWDRGRSGYTF.

This clone occurred a few times. V is TRBV18 and J is TRBJ1-1; D is perhaps TRBD1 (5 bases). V was pared by 3 bases and J by 4 bases, with 12 bases between. Germline assignment: CDR1 KGHSH and CDR2 LQKENI. CDR3 length: 14 amino acids. The CDR3 bases are TGTGCCAGCTCACCGGTACTCGGGGGCACTGAAGCTTTCTTT. Translation: CASSPVLGGTEAFF.

The chain combines TRBV10-2 with TRBJ2-7; unclear D gene. This CDR3 region has 12 residues. Trimming removed 4 bases at V and 3 bases at J, with 7 bases between. Germline loops: CDR1 WSHSY, CDR2 SAAADI. The CDR3 protein is CASSVSVYEQYF. For the CDR3, the DNA is TGCGCCAGCAGTGTTTCAGTCTACGAGCAGTACTTC.

The chain employs TRBV14 and TRBJ1-2; D gene unclear. Trimming removed 1 base from V and 8 bases from J, with 8 bases in between. CDR1 is SGHDN, CDR2 FVKESK, per germline. CDR3 length equals 12 residues. The DNA for the CDR3 is TGTGCCAGCAGCCAAGTATCCGGGGGCTACACCTTC. Protein: CASSQVSGGYTF.

The chain is built from TRBV5-1 and TRBJ1-1; 8 bases line up with TRBD1. Germline V gene sequence: CDR1 SGHRS, CDR2 YFSETQ. The length of the CDR3 is 14 residues. V lost 4 bases and J lost 6; bases outside the gene matches: 8. CDR3 in amino acids: CASSQSGQGSEAFF. In nucleotides, the CDR3 is TGCGCCAGCAGCCAATCCGGACAGGGATCTGAAGCTTTCTTT. Full variable domain (missing parts from reference TRBV5-1 and TRBJ1-1): KAGVTQTPRYLIKTRGQQVTLSCSPISGHRSVSWYQQTPGQGLQFLFEYFSETQRNKGNFPGRFSGRQFSNSRSEMNVSTLELGDSALYLCASSQSGQGSEAFFGQGTRLTVV.

This clone has more than one count but fewer than ten. The V call is TRBV4-2, the J call TRBJ1-2, with TRBD1 identical over 9 bases. V lost 1 base to trimming and J lost 5 bases; unmatched junction nucleotides: 2. CDR3 length equals 14 residues. Germline V CDR1 and CDR2: LGHNA, YNFKEQ. CDR3 sequence: CASSQAGQGYGYTF. As DNA, the CDR3 is TGTGCCAGCAGCCAAGCGGGACAGGGTTATGGCTACACCTTC.

This chain uses TRBV7-9 with TRBJ1-1, with a possible D match to TRBD1 (6 bases). This CDR3 has 16 residues. Germline CDR1 and CDR2: SEHNR and FQNEAQ (reference sequence). Between the trimmed V and J ends, which lost 7 bases and 0 bases, there was a span of 18 bases. The CDR3 DNA is TGTGCCAGCACAAAAACCGGGGGGCCATTGAACACTGAAGCTTTCTTT. Translating gives CASTKTGGPLNTEAFF.

The table lists this clone with many counts. The same CDR3 also results from other DNA sequences found in this sample. This chain connects TRBV3-1 (or the pseudogene TRBV3-2) to TRBJ2-6, with TRBD1 matching over 9 bases. The trim removed 4 bases at V and 0 bases at J, leaving 7 bases unmatched. CDR1 is LGHDT, CDR2 YNNKEL, per germline (reference sequence). This CDR3 has 18 amino acids. The CDR3 here is CASSPRTGEDSGANVLTF. CDR3 nucleotides: TGTGCCAGCAGCCCCCGGACAGGGGAGGACTCTGGGGCCAACGTCCTGACTTTC.

Here the CDR3 reads CASSLTRVEIFYGYTF. The CDR3 region has the DNA TGCGCCAGCAGCCTTACCCGGGTAGAAATATTTTATGGCTACACCTTC. The chain employs TRBV4-3 and TRBJ1-2; D is unresolved. In germline, CDR1 is LGHNA, CDR2 YSLEER. The CDR3 runs to 16 residues. Deletions cut 4 bases from V and 5 bases from J, with 20 bases between.

CDR3 sequence reads: CASSSPRRGGKTQYF. The CDR3 DNA sequence: TGTGCCAGCAGTTCCCCACGTCGGGGGGGGAAGACCCAGTACTTC. The V gene is TRBV6-5, the J gene TRBJ2-5; 8 nucleotides agree with TRBD2. V lost 4 bases to trimming and J lost 6 bases; unmatched junction nucleotides: 10. The germline CDR1 and CDR2 sequences are MNHEY and SVGAGI. This CDR3 is built from 15 residues.

CDR3 in DNA: TGTGCCAGCAGCCAAGCCGGGACAGGGGGCGCCTCTGGAAACACCATATATTTT. Translated, it gives CASSQAGTGGASGNTIYF. This chain joins TRBV5-5 and TRBJ1-3; TRBD1 matches at 12 bases. Germline trimming cut 4 bases from V and 0 bases from J; bases unmatched to any gene: 8. This CDR3 has 18 residues. The germline gives CDR1 SGHKS, CDR2 YYEKEE (reference sequence).

This rearrangement joins TRBV19 to TRBJ2-3; D perhaps matches TRBD2 (5 bases). Germline V gives CDR1 LNHDA, CDR2 SQIVND (reference sequence). The CDR3 totals 17 residues. Trimming removed 2 bases from V and 1 base from J, with 16 bases in between. The DNA of the CDR3 is TGTGCCAGTAGTATAAAGGACTTCTTGCTCGGCACAGATACGCAGTATTTT. As protein: CASSIKDFLLGTDTQYF.

The rearrangement joins TRBV29-1 to TRBJ1-2; a possible D gene is TRBD1 (5 bases). The CDR3 totals 12 residues. Trimming pared 0 bases from V and 8 bases from J, leaving 10 bases between. Germline V gene lookup returns CDR1 SQVTM and CDR2 ANQGSEA. CDR3 bases: TGCAGCGTTGAAGACTTAAGACAGGGCTACACCTTC. Translation: CSVEDLRQGYTF. Based on the CDR3 plus reference TRBV29-1 and TRBJ1-2, the full variable domain is SAVISQKPSRDICQRGTSLTIQCQVDSQVTMMFWYRQQPGQSLTLIATANQGSEATYESGFVIDKFPISRPNLTFSTLTVSNMSPEDSSIYLCSVEDLRQGYTFGSGTRLTVV.

The rearrangement joins TRBV10-1 to TRBJ2-7, with 11 bases fitting TRBD2. Germline-derived CDR1 and CDR2 are WNHNN and SYGVQD (reference sequence). The CDR3 spans 16 residues. J was trimmed by 3 bases and V by 1 base; bases with no gene match: 5. CDR3 bases: TGCGCCAGCAGTGAGTTAGGTACTAGCGGGAGCTACGAGCAGTACTTC. Protein product: CASSELGTSGSYEQYF.

The rearrangement joins TRBV5-1 to TRBJ2-3; D might be TRBD1 (6 bases). Germline lookup yields CDR1 SGHRS and CDR2 YFSETQ. The CDR3 has 15 residues. V lost 0 bases to trimming and J lost 2 bases, with 10 bases between them. The CDR3 coding sequence is TGCGCCAGCAGCTTGGGACAGGCCCCCACAGATACGCAGTATTTT. Encoded protein: CASSLGQAPTDTQYF.

The chain joins TRBV7-2 to TRBJ2-5; TRBD2 matches at 10 bases. The CDR3 has 14 amino acids. Germline trimming cut 5 bases from V and 3 bases from J; bases unmatched to any gene: 3. CDR1 is SGHTA, CDR2 FQGNSA, per germline. The CDR3, as DNA: TGTGCCAGCAGCGTCGGACTAGCGGAAGAGACCCAGTACTTC. Its protein product is CASSVGLAEETQYF. Looking up the rest from reference TRBV7-2 and TRBJ2-5 gives the full variable domain: GAGVSQSPSNKVTEKGKDVELRCDPISGHTALYWYRQSLGQGLEFLIYFQGNSAPDKSGLPSDRFSAERTGGSVSTLTIQRTQQEDSAVYLCASSVGLAEETQYFGPGTRLLVL.

The chain carries TRBV7-2 and TRBJ1-3; no reliable D call. The CDR3 totals 14 residues. Germline-derived CDR1 and CDR2 are SGHTA and FQGNSA. V lost 0 bases, J lost 0 bases, and 3 bases lay in between. Written as DNA, the CDR3 is TGTGCCAGCAGCTTAGCCCACTCTGGAAACACCATATATTTT. Translated: CASSLAHSGNTIYF.

This clone has more than one count but fewer than ten. The V and J genes are TRBV6-4 and TRBJ2-2, with a possible D match to TRBD1 (5 bases). The germline CDR1 and CDR2 sequences are MRHNA and SNTAGT. CDR3 size: 13 residues. Deletions cut 3 bases from V and 3 bases from J, with 5 bases between. The CDR3 loop is CASSEGDTGELFF. The DNA for the CDR3 is TGTGCCAGCAGTGAAGGGGACACCGGGGAGCTGTTTTTT.

The rearrangement uses TRBV11-2 and TRBJ1-3, with 7 bases that match TRBD1. The germline V gene has CDR1 SGHAT and CDR2 FQNNGV. CDR3 length: 17 residues. Trimming at V came to 2 bases and at J to 0 bases, leaving 7 bases not matched to a gene. The CDR3 bases are TGTGCCAGCAGCTTATGGGGCAGGGGGTCCTCTGGAAACACCATATATTTT. Its protein product is CASSLWGRGSSGNTIYF.

The chain joins TRBV27 to TRBJ2-1; 8 bases fit TRBD2. The germline V gene has CDR1 MNHEY and CDR2 SMNVEV (reference sequence). V trimming: 7 bases; J trimming: 4 bases; junction bases outside the gene matches: 3. CDR3 length equals 13 residues. In DNA, the CDR3 is TGTGCCAGCAAGACTAGCGAATACAATGAGCAGTTCTTC. Protein sequence: CASKTSEYNEQFF.

J is TRBJ1-3 and V is TRBV7-9, with D uncertain. V was pared by 3 bases and J by 0 bases, with 12 bases between. This CDR3 spans 16 amino acids. The germline CDR1 and CDR2 sequences are SEHNR and FQNEAQ (reference sequence). The CDR3 coding sequence is TGTGCCAGCAGCTTCCGCTCACGGGACTCTGGAAACACCATATATTTT. It specifies CASSFRSRDSGNTIYF.

The rearrangement links TRBV4-3 to TRBJ1-2; D is possibly TRBD1 (5 bases). Germline V lookup: CDR1 LGHNA, CDR2 YSLEER. V lost 1 base, J lost 8 bases, and 11 bases lay in between. CDR3 size: 13 residues. The CDR3: CASSQGGGGGYTF. CDR3 nucleotide sequence: TGCGCCAGCAGCCAAGGTGGGGGAGGAGGCTACACCTTC.

J is TRBJ1-4 and V is TRBV9, with 7 bases identical to TRBD1. Germline CDR1 is SGDLS and CDR2 is YYNGEE. The CDR3 runs to 15 residues. Unmatched junction bases numbered 1, after V lost 2 bases and J lost 0 bases. The chain's CDR3 is CASSVTGTTNEKLFF. CDR3 coding DNA: TGTGCCAGCAGCGTGACAGGGACAACTAATGAAAAACTGTTTTTT.

The chain links TRBV7-9 to TRBJ2-7, with 11 bases that match TRBD1. The CDR3 is 14 amino acids. Germline lookup yields CDR1 SEHNR and CDR2 FQNEAQ (reference sequence). With V trimmed by 4 bases and J by 6 bases, 5 bases remained unmatched. CDR3 sequence reads: CASSYPGQGGEQYF. Here the CDR3 DNA reads TGTGCCAGCAGCTACCCGGGACAGGGGGGCGAGCAGTACTTC.

J is TRBJ2-1 and V is TRBV14; 8 bases agree with TRBD2. The germline CDR1 and CDR2 sequences are SGHDN and FVKESK. This CDR3 comprises 16 residues. Trimming at V came to 3 bases and at J to 0 bases, leaving 4 bases not matched to a gene. The CDR3 sequence is CASSQVAGSSYNEQFF. The CDR3 region has the DNA TGTGCCAGCAGCCAGGTAGCGGGGAGCTCCTACAATGAGCAGTTCTTC.

A few counts support this clone. CDR3 DNA: TGTGCCTGGAGTCCGGGGGTTGGCTATGGCTACACCTTC. Translating it yields CAWSPGVGYGYTF. This chain links TRBV30 with TRBJ1-2; D possibly corresponds to TRBD1 (5 bases). V was clipped by 2 bases and J by 4 bases, with 11 bases between them. CDR1 and CDR2 (germline): GTSNPN, SVGIG (reference sequence). This CDR3 has 13 amino acids.